What follows describes a single T cell receptor (beta chain). The donors were part of the approximately 130-subject validation cohort, which stood apart from the roughly 680-subject first cohort. Assay used: immunoSEQ multiplex PCR; TCRdb lists only in-frame clones, some missing. The sample yields 250,000 to 400,000 clones, approximately 88% seen once. The germline CDR1 and CDR2 sequences are LNHNV and YYDKDF (reference sequence). Trimming stripped 5 bases from V and 7 bases from J, with 15 bases between. There are 15 residues in the CDR3. The sample is drawn from a study of cytomegalovirus exposure and HLA in healthy donors.

This sequence originates from a man in his thirties or forties in good health and CMV-seronegative. The sequenced sample consisted of PBMCs. The V call is TRBV15, the J call TRBJ1-6; tentative D call: TRBD1 (6 bases). The CDR3 here is CATSPRGIWNSPLHF. DNA for the CDR3: TGTGCCACCAGCCCCAGGGGTATTTGGAATTCACCCCTCCACTTT.